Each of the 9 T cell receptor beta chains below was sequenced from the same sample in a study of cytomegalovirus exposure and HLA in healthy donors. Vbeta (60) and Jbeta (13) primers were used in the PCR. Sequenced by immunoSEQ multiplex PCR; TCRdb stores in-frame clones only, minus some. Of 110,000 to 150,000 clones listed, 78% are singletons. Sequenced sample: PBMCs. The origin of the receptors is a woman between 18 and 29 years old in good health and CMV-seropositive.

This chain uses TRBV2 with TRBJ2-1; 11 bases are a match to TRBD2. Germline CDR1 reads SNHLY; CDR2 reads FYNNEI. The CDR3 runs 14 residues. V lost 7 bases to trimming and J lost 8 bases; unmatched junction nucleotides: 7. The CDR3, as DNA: TGTGCCAGCAAGCGACTAGCGGGGAGGGATGAGCAGTTCTTC. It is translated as CASKRLAGRDEQFF.

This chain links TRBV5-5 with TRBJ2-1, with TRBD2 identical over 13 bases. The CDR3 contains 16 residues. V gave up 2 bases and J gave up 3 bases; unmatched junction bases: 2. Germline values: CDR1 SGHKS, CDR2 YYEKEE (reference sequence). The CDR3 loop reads CASSFGLAGVYNEQFF. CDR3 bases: TGTGCCAGCAGCTTTGGACTAGCGGGGGTCTACAATGAGCAGTTCTTC.

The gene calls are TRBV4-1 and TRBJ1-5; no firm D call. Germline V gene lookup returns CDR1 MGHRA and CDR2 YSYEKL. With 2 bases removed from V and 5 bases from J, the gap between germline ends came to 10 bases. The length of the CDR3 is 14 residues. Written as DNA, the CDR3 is TGCGCCAGCAGCCAAATGCAGGTCGATCAGCCCCAGCATTTT. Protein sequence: CASSQMQVDQPQHF.

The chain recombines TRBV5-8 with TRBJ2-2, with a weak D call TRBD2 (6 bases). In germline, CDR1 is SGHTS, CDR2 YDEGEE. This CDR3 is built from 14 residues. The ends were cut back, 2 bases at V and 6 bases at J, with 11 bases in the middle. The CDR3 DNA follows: TGTGCCAGCAGCTTTCTGCGGGGCCCCGGGGAGCTGTTTTTT. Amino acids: CASSFLRGPGELFF.

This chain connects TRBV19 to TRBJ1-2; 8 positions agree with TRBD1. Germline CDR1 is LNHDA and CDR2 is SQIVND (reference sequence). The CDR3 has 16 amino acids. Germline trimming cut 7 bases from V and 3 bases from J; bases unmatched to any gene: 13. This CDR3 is CASTPRTGPDDYGYTF. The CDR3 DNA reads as TGTGCCAGTACCCCTCGGACAGGGCCTGATGACTATGGCTACACCTTC.

The CDR3 is CASSPSGGAGTEAFF. In nucleotides, the CDR3 is TGTGCCAGCAGCCCTAGCGGGGGGGCAGGGACTGAAGCTTTCTTT. The chain combines TRBV7-9 with TRBJ1-1; D perhaps matches TRBD1 (6 bases). The germline CDR1 and CDR2 sequences are SEHNR and FQNEAQ (reference sequence). The ends were cut back, 5 bases at V and 5 bases at J, with 18 bases in the middle. This CDR3 region has 15 residues.

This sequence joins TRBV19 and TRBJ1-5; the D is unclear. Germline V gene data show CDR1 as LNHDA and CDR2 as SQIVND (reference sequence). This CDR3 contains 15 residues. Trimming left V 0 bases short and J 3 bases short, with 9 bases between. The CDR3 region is CASSIDWADNQPQHF. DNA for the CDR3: TGTGCCAGTAGTATAGATTGGGCAGACAATCAGCCCCAGCATTTT. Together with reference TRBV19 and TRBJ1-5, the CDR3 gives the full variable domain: DGGITQSPKYLFRKEGQNVTLSCEQNLNHDAMYWYRQDPGQGLRLIYYSQIVNDFQKGDIAEGYSVSREKKESFPLTVTSAQKNPTAFYLCASSIDWADNQPQHFGDGTRLSIL.

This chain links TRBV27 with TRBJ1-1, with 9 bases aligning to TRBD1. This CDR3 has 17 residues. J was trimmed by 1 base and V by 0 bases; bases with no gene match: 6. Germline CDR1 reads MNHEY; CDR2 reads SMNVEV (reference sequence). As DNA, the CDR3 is TGTGCCAGCAGTTTATCGGGACAGGGTAGGTGGAACACTGAAGCTTTCTTT. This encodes CASSLSGQGRWNTEAFF.

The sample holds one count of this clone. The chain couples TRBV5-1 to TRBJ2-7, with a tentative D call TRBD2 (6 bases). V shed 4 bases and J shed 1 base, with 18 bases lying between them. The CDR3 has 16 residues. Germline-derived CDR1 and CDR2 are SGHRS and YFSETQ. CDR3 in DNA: TGCGCCAGCAGCCTGACTTTAGCGGAAAAATCCTACGAGCAGTACTTC. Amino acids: CASSLTLAEKSYEQYF.